The 5 T cell receptor beta chains below were found in one sample sequenced in a study of post-analysis software for immune sequencing data. The authors incorporated unique molecular identifiers into the TCR beta cDNA libraries. TCRdb recomputed calls from the PCR reads with MiXCR, one row per CDR3 protein. The sample includes around 500,000 distinct CDR3 sequences, about a third of them seen just once. Findings of the study overall: With TRBV5-6, TRBV5-1 and TRBV20-1 included, a handful of TRBV segments were more frequent in patients than in controls.

For these receptors, no antigen is known. The sample consisted of blood. The receptors derive from a girl aged 2-17 years with multiple sclerosis.

The V and J genes are TRBV5-1 and TRBJ1-2; no clear D. This CDR3 is 17 amino acids long. Per germline, CDR1 SGHRS and CDR2 YFSETQ. V lost 4 bases to trimming and J lost 0 bases, with 19 bases between them. CDR3 DNA sequence: TGCGCCAGCAGCCTGGAGCCATGGACGGTTACTAACTATGGCTACACCTTC. This encodes CASSLEPWTVTNYGYTF.

In this sample, this clonotype turned up a few times. V usage is TRBV7-9 and J usage is TRBJ2-5; TRBD2 matches 7 bases. The junction had 14 bases not matched to a gene; V was cut back by 7 bases and J by 3 bases. The germline CDR1 and CDR2 sequences are SEHNR and FQNEAQ (reference sequence). This CDR3 has 16 amino acids. The CDR3 nucleotides read TGTGCCAGCACCCTGGATTTACTAGCGCTCAAAGAGACCCAGTACTTC. Protein: CASTLDLLALKETQYF.

The genes are TRBV2 and TRBJ2-1; 7 bases line up with TRBD1. CDR1 is SNHLY and CDR2 is FYNNEI in the germline V gene. V gave up 6 bases and J gave up 10 bases; unmatched junction bases: 12. The CDR3 runs 14 residues. The CDR3 reads CASSLLDRRREQFF. In DNA, the CDR3 is TGTGCCAGCAGCCTCCTGGACAGGCGAAGGGAGCAGTTCTTC.

The chain recombines TRBV20-1 with TRBJ2-5; 10 nucleotides align to TRBD2. The V gene end was trimmed by 5 bases and the J gene end by 4 bases; junction bases not matched to a gene: 1. The CDR3 totals 12 residues. Germline V lookup: CDR1 DFQATT, CDR2 SNEGSKA (reference sequence). As DNA, the CDR3 is TGCAGTGCTGAGCGGGGGGGAGAGACCCAGTACTTC. Its protein is CSAERGGETQYF.

This clonotype was counted between two and nine times. The J gene is TRBJ1-2, the V gene TRBV24-1; D unresolved. Germline assignment: CDR1 KGHDR and CDR2 SFDVKD. This CDR3 is 13 amino acids long. V was trimmed by 5 bases and J by 6 bases, leaving 12 bases between them. CDR3 sequence: CATSAGGSDGYTF. The CDR3, as DNA: TGTGCCACCAGTGCCGGAGGGTCGGATGGCTACACCTTC.